This TCR beta chain derives from a study of T cell clones after liver transplantation. Germline assignment: CDR1 SGHDT and CDR2 YYEEEE. V shed 1 base and J shed 0 bases, with 11 bases lying between them. This CDR3 contains 16 residues. The repertoire was sequenced with immunoSEQ multiplex PCR; TCRdb's copy has only in-frame clones and lacks some. The sample carries roughly 56,000 clones, 65% to 80% recorded once. This clone was seen a handful of times. The sequence derives from a human patient who received a liver transplant. Some T cells may trace back to the graft donor. The sequencing here drew on CD4+ T cells from blood, taken roughly 56 months after liver transplant. The chain carries TRBV5-6 and TRBJ1-3, with a tentative D call TRBD1 (6 bases). The DNA for the CDR3 is TGTGCCAGCAGCTTGAATTGGGACACCTCTGGAAACACCATATATTTT. Its translation is CASSLNWDTSGNTIYF.